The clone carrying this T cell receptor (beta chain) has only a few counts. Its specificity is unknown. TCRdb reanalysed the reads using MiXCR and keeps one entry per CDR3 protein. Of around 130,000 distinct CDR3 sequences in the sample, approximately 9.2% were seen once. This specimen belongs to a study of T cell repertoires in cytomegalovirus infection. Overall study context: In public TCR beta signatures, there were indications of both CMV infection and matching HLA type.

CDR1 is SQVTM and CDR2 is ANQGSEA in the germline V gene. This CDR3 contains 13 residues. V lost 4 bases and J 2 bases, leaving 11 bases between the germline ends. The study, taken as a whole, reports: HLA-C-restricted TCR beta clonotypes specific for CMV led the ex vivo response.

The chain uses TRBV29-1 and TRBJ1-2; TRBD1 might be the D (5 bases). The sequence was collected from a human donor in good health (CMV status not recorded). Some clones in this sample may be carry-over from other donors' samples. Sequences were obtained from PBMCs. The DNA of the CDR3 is TGCAGCGTTGGGGCCCAGGGAAACTATGGCTACACCTTC. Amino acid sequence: CSVGAQGNYGYTF.